Listed here are 19 T cell receptor beta chains from one sample, sequenced in a study of T cell responses to AZD1222 COVID-19 vaccine. This table comes from immunoSEQ multiplex PCR, and its TCRdb copy is limited to in-frame clones, with some not included. The table shows approximately 150,000 clones, with about 91% occurring only once. Source: peripheral blood, taken 28 days after the second AZD1222 dose. The receptors were sampled from an adult who received the AZD1222 COVID-19 vaccine.

CDR3 nucleotides: TGTGCCAGCAGTTGGACGAGGGGGCGAGGGGCTGGCTACACCTTC. Residues: CASSWTRGRGAGYTF. The rearrangement links TRBV6-5 to TRBJ1-2; 7 bases are shared with TRBD1. Germline V gene lookup returns CDR1 MNHEY and CDR2 SVGAGI. The CDR3 loop spans 15 amino acids. The V and J ends lost 4 bases and 7 bases, in that order; junction bases with no gene match: 12.

The chain employs TRBV18 and TRBJ1-3, with D unresolved. Germline V gene lookup returns CDR1 KGHSH and CDR2 LQKENI. This CDR3 has 16 residues. V gave up 0 bases and J gave up 0 bases, with 9 bases separating them. CDR3 nucleotides: TGTGCCAGCTCACCACCGGGGAGATCCTCTGGAAACACCATATATTTT. This gives the protein CASSPPGRSSGNTIYF.

The chain employs TRBV11-1 and TRBJ1-5; unclear D gene. CDR1 is SGHAT, CDR2 FQDESV, per germline (reference sequence). This CDR3 has 15 amino acids. V dropped 5 bases and J dropped 1 base, with 12 bases sitting between them. This CDR3 reads CASSDPGVSNQPQHF. In DNA, the CDR3 is TGTGCCAGCAGCGATCCCGGGGTGAGCAATCAGCCCCAGCATTTT.

The rearrangement uses TRBV6-2 or TRBV6-3 and TRBJ1-5; D is uncertain. Per germline, CDR1 MNHEY and CDR2 SVGEGT. The CDR3 has 17 amino acids. The V and J ends lost 2 bases and 6 bases respectively, with 20 bases between them. The CDR3 protein is CASSYGVGFLRGQPQHF. The CDR3 DNA sequence: TGTGCCAGCAGTTACGGGGTGGGCTTTCTTCGCGGTCAGCCCCAGCATTTT.

This clone appeared once. This rearrangement joins TRBV9 to TRBJ1-2; the D is unclear. CDR3 length: 11 amino acids. Trimming cost V 3 bases and J 3 bases, with 3 bases left between them. Germline CDR1 SGDLS, CDR2 YYNGEE. CDR3 region: CASSAYYGYTF. The CDR3 nucleotides are TGTGCCAGCAGCGCGTACTATGGCTACACCTTC.

This chain joins TRBV2 and TRBJ2-7; maybe TRBD1 (6 bases). CDR1 SNHLY and CDR2 FYNNEI come from the germline V gene. Trimming took off 6 bases at V and 5 bases at J, with 11 bases between the two ends. The CDR3 runs to 12 residues. For the CDR3, the DNA is TGTGCCAGCAGGCCGGACAGCAACGAGCAGTACTTC. This gives the protein CASRPDSNEQYF.

This clone was recorded a few times. The chain carries TRBV2 and TRBJ1-5; 11 positions agree with TRBD1. The CDR3 is 17 residues long. The germline V gene encodes CDR1 SNHLY and CDR2 FYNNEI. V shed 5 bases, J shed 6 bases, and the junction held 12 bases outside the gene matches. The CDR3 DNA follows: TGTGCCAGCAGTTCCTTTCCCGGGACAGGGGGACGTCAGCCCCAGCATTTT. Its translation: CASSSFPGTGGRQPQHF.

The chain couples TRBV10-3 to TRBJ2-7; 8 bases align to TRBD1. CDR3 length: 19 residues. Trimming at V came to 1 base and at J to 0 bases, leaving 14 bases not matched to a gene. CDR1 ENHRY and CDR2 SYGVKD come from the germline V gene. The DNA for the CDR3 is TGTGCCATCAGTGAGTTTTGGACAGGGCCCATTCCTTCCTCCTACGAGCAGTACTTC. Encoded protein: CAISEFWTGPIPSSYEQYF.

This chain uses TRBV13 with TRBJ2-2; 9 nucleotides line up with TRBD1. CDR1 and CDR2 (germline): PRHDT, FYEKMQ (reference sequence). The V segment lost 5 bases and the J segment 6 bases; nucleotides outside the gene matches: 10. CDR3 length: 16 residues. The CDR3 nucleotides read TGTGCCAGCAGCAACAGGGGGCCTATAGCTCCCGGGGAGCTGTTTTTT. Translation gives CASSNRGPIAPGELFF.

The V gene is TRBV7-9, the J gene TRBJ1-1; D remains unclear. Trimming cost V 5 bases and J 0 bases, with 10 bases left between them. Germline V CDR1 and CDR2: SEHNR, FQNEAQ (reference sequence). This CDR3 region has 14 residues. The CDR3 DNA reads as TGTGCCAGCAGCCCGAAGACGGTGAACACTGAAGCTTTCTTT. Protein product: CASSPKTVNTEAFF. Full variable domain (outside the CDR3, taken from reference TRBV7-9 and TRBJ1-1): DTGVSQNPRHKITKRGQNVTFRCDPISEHNRLYWYRQTLGQGPEFLTYFQNEAQLEKSRLLSDRFSAERPKGSFSTLEIQRTEQGDSAMYLCASSPKTVNTEAFFGQGTRLTVV.

The J gene is TRBJ1-1, the V gene TRBV14; the D is unclear. V was pared by 0 bases and J by 4 bases, with 15 bases between. This CDR3 is built from 16 residues. Germline-derived CDR1 and CDR2 are SGHDN and FVKESK. The CDR3: CASSQDDFGSVTEAFF. For the CDR3, the DNA is TGTGCCAGCAGCCAAGATGATTTCGGGTCCGTCACTGAAGCTTTCTTT.

The chain joins TRBV5-4 to TRBJ1-4, with TRBD1 matching 7 bases. J lost 2 bases, V lost 4 bases, and 2 bases had no gene match. The CDR3 loop spans 14 amino acids. Germline V gene sequence: CDR1 SGHNT, CDR2 YYREEE (reference sequence). Here the CDR3 reads CASSRDSTNEKLFF. In nucleotides, the CDR3 is TGTGCCAGCAGCCGGGACAGTACTAATGAAAAACTGTTTTTT.

The chain carries TRBV18 and TRBJ1-6; D is ambiguous. CDR1 and CDR2 (germline): KGHSH, LQKENI. V was trimmed by 2 bases and J by 6 bases, leaving 8 bases between them. The CDR3 totals 14 residues. CDR3 nucleotide sequence: TGTGCCAGCTCACCAGGGAGGTCTAATTCACCCCTCCACTTT. Residues: CASSPGRSNSPLHF.

The V gene is TRBV3-1 (or the pseudogene TRBV3-2), the J gene TRBJ2-3; D is unclear. The CDR3 contains 14 residues. The V gene's germline CDR1 is LGHDT and CDR2 YNNKEL (reference sequence). Deletions cut 0 bases from V and 1 base from J, with 5 bases between. DNA for the CDR3: TGTGCCAGCAGCCAAGAAGCACGCACAGATACGCAGTATTTT. Translating gives CASSQEARTDTQYF.

J is TRBJ1-3 and V is TRBV7-7; 8 bases align to TRBD1. The germline CDR1 and CDR2 sequences are SSHAT and FNYEAQ (reference sequence). Trimming at V came to 5 bases and at J to 0 bases, leaving 3 bases not matched to a gene. The CDR3 has 15 residues. Written as DNA, the CDR3 is TGTGCCAGCAGCCCAGGGACAGGCTCTGGAAACACCATATATTTT. Amino acids: CASSPGTGSGNTIYF.

This chain connects TRBV7-9 to TRBJ1-2; perhaps TRBD1 as D (6 bases). Trimming cost V 1 base and J 3 bases, with 18 bases left between them. CDR1 is SEHNR and CDR2 is FQNEAQ in the germline V gene (reference sequence). The CDR3 is 17 residues long. The CDR3 sequence: CASSLDLPQGPDYGYTF. The CDR3 nucleotides read TGTGCCAGCAGCTTAGATTTACCCCAGGGGCCAGACTATGGCTACACCTTC.

The J gene is TRBJ2-2, the V gene TRBV4-1; no firm D call. Germline V gene lookup returns CDR1 MGHRA and CDR2 YSYEKL. V gave up 3 bases and J gave up 3 bases, with 2 bases separating them. The CDR3 is made up of 12 amino acids. CDR3 amino acids: CASSHDTGELFF. The CDR3 nucleotides read TGCGCCAGCAGCCATGACACCGGGGAGCTGTTTTTT.

The gene calls are TRBV5-1 and TRBJ1-2; D is unresolved. CDR1 and CDR2 (germline): SGHRS, YFSETQ. The V gene lost 1 base and the J gene lost 0 bases, with 4 bases spanning the gap. The CDR3 has 13 amino acids. This CDR3 reads CASSLIPNYGYTF. CDR3 coding DNA: TGCGCCAGCAGCTTGATCCCTAACTATGGCTACACCTTC.

V is TRBV6-5 and J is TRBJ1-2; D is uncertain. CDR1 and CDR2 (germline): MNHEY, SVGAGI. CDR3 length: 14 amino acids. V gave up 0 bases and J gave up 4 bases, with 9 bases separating them. The CDR3 nucleotides read TGTGCCAGCAGTTACTCCGGAAGGATCTATGGCTACACCTTC. Encoded protein: CASSYSGRIYGYTF.